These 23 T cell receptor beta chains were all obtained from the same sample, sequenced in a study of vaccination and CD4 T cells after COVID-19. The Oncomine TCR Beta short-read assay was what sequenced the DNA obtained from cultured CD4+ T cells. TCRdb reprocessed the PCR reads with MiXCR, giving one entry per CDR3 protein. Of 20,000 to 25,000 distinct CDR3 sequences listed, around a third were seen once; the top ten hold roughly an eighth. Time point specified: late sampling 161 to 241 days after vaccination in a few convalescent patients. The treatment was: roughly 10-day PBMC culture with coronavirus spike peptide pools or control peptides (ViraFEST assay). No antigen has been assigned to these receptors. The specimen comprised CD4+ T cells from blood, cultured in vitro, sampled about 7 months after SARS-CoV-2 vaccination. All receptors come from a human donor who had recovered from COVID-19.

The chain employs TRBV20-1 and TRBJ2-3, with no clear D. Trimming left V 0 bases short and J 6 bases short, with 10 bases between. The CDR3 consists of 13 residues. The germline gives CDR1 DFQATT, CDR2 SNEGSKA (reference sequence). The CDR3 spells CSARDRYVDTQYF. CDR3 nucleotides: TGCAGTGCTAGAGATCGTTACGTGGATACGCAGTATTTT.

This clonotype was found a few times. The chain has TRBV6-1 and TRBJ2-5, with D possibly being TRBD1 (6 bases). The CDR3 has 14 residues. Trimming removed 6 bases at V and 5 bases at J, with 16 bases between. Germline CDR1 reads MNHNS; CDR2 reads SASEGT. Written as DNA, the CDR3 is TGTGCCAGCAGCCAGGACAGAGGCGGGGAGACCCAGTACTTC. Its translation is CASSQDRGGETQYF.

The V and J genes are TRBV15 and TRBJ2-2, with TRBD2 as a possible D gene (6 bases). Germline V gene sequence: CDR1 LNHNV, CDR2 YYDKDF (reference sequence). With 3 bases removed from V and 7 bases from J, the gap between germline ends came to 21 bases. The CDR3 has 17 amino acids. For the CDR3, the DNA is TGTGCCACCAGCAGCTCAGGGACTGGTTTGTTTTACGGGGAGCTGTTTTTT. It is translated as CATSSSGTGLFYGELFF.

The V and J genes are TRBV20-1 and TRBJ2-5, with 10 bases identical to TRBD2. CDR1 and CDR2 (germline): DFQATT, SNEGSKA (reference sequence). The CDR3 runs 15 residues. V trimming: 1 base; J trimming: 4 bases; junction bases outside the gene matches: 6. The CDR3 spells CSARVASGGSETQYF. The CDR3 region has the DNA TGCAGTGCTAGAGTTGCTAGCGGGGGATCAGAGACCCAGTACTTC.

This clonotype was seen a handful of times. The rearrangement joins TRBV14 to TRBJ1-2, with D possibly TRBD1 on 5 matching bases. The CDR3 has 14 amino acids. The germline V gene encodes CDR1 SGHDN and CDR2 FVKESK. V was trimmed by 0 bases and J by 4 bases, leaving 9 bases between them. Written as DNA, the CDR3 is TGTGCCAGCAGCCAAGATTCAGGGATCTATGGCTACACCTTC. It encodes CASSQDSGIYGYTF.

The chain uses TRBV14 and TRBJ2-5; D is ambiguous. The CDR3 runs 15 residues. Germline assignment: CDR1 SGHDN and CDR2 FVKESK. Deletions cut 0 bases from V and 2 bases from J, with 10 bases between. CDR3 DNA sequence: TGTGCCAGCAGCCAAGATCATCACAGACAAGAGACCCAGTACTTC. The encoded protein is CASSQDHHRQETQYF.

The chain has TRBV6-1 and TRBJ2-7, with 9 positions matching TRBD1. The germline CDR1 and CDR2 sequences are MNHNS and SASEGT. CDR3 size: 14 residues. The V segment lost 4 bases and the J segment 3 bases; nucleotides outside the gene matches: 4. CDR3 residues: CASSVGTGFYEQYF. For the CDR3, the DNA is TGTGCCAGCAGTGTCGGGACAGGGTTCTACGAGCAGTACTTC.

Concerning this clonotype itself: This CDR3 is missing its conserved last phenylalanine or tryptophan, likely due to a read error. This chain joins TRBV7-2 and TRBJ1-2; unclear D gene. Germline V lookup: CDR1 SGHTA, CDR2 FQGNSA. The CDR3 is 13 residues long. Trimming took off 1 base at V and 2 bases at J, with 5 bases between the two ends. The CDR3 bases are TGTGCCAGCAGCTTAGAGCAGAACTATGGCTACACCTCC. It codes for CASSLEQNYGYTS.

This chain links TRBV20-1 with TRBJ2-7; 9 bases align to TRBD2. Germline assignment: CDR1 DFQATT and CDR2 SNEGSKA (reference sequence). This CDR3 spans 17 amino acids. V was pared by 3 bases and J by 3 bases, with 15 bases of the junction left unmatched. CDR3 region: CSASPSGGTTLHYEQYF. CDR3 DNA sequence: TGCAGTGCTAGTCCCAGCGGGGGGACCACTTTACACTACGAGCAGTACTTC.

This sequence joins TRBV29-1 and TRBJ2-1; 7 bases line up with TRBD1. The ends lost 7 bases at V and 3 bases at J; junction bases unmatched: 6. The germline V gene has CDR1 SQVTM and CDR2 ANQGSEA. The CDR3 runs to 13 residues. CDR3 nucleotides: TGCAGCGGGGGACAGTTCCTCTACAATGAGCAGTTCTTC. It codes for CSGGQFLYNEQFF.

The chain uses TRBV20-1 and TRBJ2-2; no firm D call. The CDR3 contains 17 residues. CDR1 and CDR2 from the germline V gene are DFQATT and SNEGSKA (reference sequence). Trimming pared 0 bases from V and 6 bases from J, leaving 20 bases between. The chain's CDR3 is CSAREMLEALDPGELFF. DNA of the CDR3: TGCAGTGCTAGAGAAATGTTAGAAGCCCTAGACCCCGGGGAGCTGTTTTTT.

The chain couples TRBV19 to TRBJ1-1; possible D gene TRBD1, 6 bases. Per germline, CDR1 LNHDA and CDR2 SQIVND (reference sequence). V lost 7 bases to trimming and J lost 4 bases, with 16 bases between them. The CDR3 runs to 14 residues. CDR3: CASKVAGASTEAFF. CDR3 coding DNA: TGTGCCAGTAAGGTGGCAGGGGCGAGCACTGAAGCTTTCTTT.

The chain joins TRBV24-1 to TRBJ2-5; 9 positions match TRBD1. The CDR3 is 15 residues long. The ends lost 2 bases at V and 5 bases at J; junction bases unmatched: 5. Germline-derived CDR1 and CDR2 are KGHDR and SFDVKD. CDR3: CATSDSYRGQETQYF. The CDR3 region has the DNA TGTGCCACCAGTGATTCCTACAGGGGGCAGGAGACCCAGTACTTC.

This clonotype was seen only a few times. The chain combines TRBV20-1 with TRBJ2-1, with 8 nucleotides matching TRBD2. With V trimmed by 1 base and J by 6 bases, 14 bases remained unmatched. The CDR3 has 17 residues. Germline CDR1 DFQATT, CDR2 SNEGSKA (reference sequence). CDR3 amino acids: CSARGRSGRSSINEQFF. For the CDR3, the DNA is TGCAGTGCTAGAGGTCGAAGCGGGAGATCGTCTATCAATGAGCAGTTCTTC.

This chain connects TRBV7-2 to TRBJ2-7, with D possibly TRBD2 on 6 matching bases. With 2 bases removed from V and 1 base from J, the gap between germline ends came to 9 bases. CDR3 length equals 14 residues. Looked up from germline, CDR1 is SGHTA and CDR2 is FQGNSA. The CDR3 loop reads CASSLKAGSYEQYF. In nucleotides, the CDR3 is TGTGCCAGCAGCTTAAAGGCGGGGTCCTACGAGCAGTACTTC.

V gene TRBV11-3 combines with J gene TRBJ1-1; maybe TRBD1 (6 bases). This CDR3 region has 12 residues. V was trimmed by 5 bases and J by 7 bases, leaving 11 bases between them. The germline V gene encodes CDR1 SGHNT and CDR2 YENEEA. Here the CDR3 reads CASSPDRLEAFF. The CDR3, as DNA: TGTGCCAGCAGCCCGGACAGACTTGAAGCTTTCTTT.

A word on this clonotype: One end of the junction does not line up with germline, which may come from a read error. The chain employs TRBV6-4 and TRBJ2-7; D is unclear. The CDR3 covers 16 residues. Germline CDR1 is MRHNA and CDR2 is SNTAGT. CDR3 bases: TGTGCCAGCAGTTACTCGCTAGGGTCGTTCTCCTACGAGCAGTACTTC. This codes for CASSYSLGSFSYEQYF.

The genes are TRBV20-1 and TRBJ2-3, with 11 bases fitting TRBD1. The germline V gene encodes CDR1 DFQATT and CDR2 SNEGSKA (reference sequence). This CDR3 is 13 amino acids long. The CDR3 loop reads CGTGGPGTDTQYF. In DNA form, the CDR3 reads TGCGGGACAGGGGGACCCGGGACAGATACGCAGTATTTT.

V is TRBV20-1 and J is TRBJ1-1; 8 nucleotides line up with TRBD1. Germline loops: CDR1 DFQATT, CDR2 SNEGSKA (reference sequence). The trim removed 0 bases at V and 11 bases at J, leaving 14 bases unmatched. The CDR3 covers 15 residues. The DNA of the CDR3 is TGCAGTGCTAGAGAAGGGCAGGGGGCGCGACGAGAGGCTTTCTTT. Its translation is CSAREGQGARREAFF.

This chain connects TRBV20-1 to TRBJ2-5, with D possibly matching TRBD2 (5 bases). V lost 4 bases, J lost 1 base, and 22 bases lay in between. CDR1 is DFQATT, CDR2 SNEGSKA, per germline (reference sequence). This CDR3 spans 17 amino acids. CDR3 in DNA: TGCAGTGCTAAAGATCCATGGCAGCGGCGGTTCCAAGAGACCCAGTACTTC. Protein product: CSAKDPWQRRFQETQYF.

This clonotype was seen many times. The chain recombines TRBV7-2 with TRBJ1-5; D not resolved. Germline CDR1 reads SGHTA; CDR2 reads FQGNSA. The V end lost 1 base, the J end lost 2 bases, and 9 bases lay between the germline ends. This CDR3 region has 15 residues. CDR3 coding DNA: TGTGCCAGCAGCTTAGATATGTCCGGCAATCAGCCCCAGCATTTT. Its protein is CASSLDMSGNQPQHF.

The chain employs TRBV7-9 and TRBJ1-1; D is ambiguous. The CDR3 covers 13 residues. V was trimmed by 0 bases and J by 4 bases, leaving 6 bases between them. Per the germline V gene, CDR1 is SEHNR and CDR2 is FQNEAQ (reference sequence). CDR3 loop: CASSLAVSTEAFF. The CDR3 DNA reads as TGTGCCAGCAGCTTAGCGGTTTCCACTGAAGCTTTCTTT.

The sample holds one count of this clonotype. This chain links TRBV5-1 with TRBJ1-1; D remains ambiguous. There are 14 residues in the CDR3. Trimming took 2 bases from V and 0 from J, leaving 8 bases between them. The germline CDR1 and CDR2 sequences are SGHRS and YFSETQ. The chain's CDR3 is CASSFEPMNTEAFF. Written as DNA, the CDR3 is TGCGCCAGCAGCTTCGAACCGATGAACACTGAAGCTTTCTTT.